The sequence of this T cell receptor beta chain was determined in a study of CD8 T cells in ankylosing spondylitis. This clonotype was seen repeatedly, ten times or more. Antigen: not known. This CDR3 has 16 residues. The V segment lost 2 bases and the J segment 4 bases; nucleotides outside the gene matches: 10. Germline lookup yields CDR1 SGHRS and CDR2 YFSETQ. Whole-study findings and limits: Those disease-linked clones were CD8+; they were also relatively rare in peripheral blood. Matched ankylosing spondylitis synovial fluid reportedly contained a significantly enriched population of disease-linked clones. Reports of some motif variants in reactive arthritis synovial fluid and blood predate this one.

Quantitative 5'-RACE with molecular barcodes generated TCR beta libraries. TCRdb passed the 5' RACE reads through MiXCR, listing each CDR3 protein once. The top ten clones hold around 12% of a sample with around 100,000 distinct CDR3 sequences, 24% of them seen once. V and J are TRBV5-1 and TRBJ2-5, with 8 bases aligning to TRBD2. The sample taken for sequencing was synovial fluid, either unsorted or a sorted T cell fraction (not recorded which). The clonotype originates from a male donor with ankylosing spondylitis. For the CDR3, the DNA is TGCGCCAGCAGCTTTGTGGGGGCGGGAGGAGGAGAGACCCAGTACTTC. Protein product: CASSFVGAGGGETQYF.